This TCR beta chain was sequenced in a study of blood T cell repertoires in COVID-19. Study information: Sites across the United States, Italy and Spain contributed samples from acute and convalescent COVID-19. PBMCs, B-cell-depleted T cells, or T cells were the source of the cDNA or gDNA that made up the material.

Study members were between 18 and 89 years old and lived in approximately 25 US regions. The CDR3 runs to 15 residues. Trimming left V 4 bases short and J 5 bases short, with 17 bases between. Germline loops: CDR1 SGHRS, CDR2 YFSETQ. In the original processing: Estimation of nucleated cell counts relied on the amplification of reference gene primers. Method: immunoSEQ multiplex PCR; TCRdb's copy keeps in-frame clones and lacks some. That table gives V, J and clone size, and the DNA gave D and trimming. The data hold approximately 210,000 clones, with roughly 82% observed a single time. The sample was PBMCs or T cells enriched from blood (not recorded which). This chain connects TRBV5-1 to TRBJ2-3, with TRBD2 as a possible D gene (6 bases). The TCR was taken from a middle-aged man who had recovered from COVID-19. This CDR3 reads CASSQVGEAGDTQYF. CDR3 nucleotide sequence: TGCGCCAGCAGCCAGGTGGGGGAGGCGGGAGATACGCAGTATTTT.